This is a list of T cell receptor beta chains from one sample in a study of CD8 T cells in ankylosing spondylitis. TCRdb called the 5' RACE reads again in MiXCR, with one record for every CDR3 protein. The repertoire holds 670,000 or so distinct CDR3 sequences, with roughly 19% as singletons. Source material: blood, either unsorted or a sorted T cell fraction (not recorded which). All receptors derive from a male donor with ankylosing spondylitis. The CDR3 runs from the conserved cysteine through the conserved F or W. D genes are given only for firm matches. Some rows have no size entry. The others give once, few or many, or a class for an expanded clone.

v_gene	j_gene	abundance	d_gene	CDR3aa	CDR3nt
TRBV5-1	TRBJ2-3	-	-	CASSLETTDTQYF	TGCGCCAGCAGCTTGGAAACCACAGATACGCAGTATTTT
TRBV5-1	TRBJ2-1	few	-	CASSPRDTVNEQFF	TGCGCCAGCAGCCCCCGGGACACCGTGAATGAGCAGTTCTTC
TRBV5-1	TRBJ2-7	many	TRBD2	CASSPRLAGTYEQYF	TGCGCCAGCAGCCCCCGACTAGCGGGGACCTACGAGCAGTACTTC
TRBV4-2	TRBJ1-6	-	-	CASSPPRSGSYNSPLHF	TGTGCCAGCAGCCCACCCAGGTCAGGCTCCTATAATTCACCCCTCCACTTT
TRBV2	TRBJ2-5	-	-	CASRGSGETQYF	TGTGCCAGCAGGGGGTCAGGGGAGACCCAGTACTTC
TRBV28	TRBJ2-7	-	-	CASSLEGSAYEQYF	TGTGCCAGCAGTTTAGAGGGCAGCGCCTACGAGCAGTACTTC
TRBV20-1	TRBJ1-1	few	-	CSARGAGRAFF	TGCAGTGCTAGAGGAGCGGGAAGAGCTTTCTTT
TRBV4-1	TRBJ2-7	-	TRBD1	CASSQERGLREQYF	TGCGCCAGCAGCCAAGAAAGGGGGCTGAGGGAGCAGTACTTC
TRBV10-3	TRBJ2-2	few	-	CATKGTDTGELFF	TGTGCCACCAAGGGGACTGACACCGGGGAGCTGTTTTTT
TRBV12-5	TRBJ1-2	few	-	CASGSGYGYTF	TGTGCTAGTGGTTCGGGGTATGGCTACACCTTC
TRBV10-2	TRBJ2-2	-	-	CASRVGTANTGELFF	TGCGCCAGCAGGGTCGGGACCGCGAACACCGGGGAGCTGTTTTTT
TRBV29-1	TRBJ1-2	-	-	CSVGGGGYYGYTF	TGCAGCGTTGGGGGGGGCGGCTACTATGGCTACACCTTC
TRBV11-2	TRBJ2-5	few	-	CASSLTRDIVETQYF	TGTGCCAGCAGCCTAACCCGGGACATCGTGGAGACCCAGTACTTC
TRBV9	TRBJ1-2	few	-	CASSVDRELDYGYTF	TGTGCCAGCAGCGTAGATCGGGAGTTAGACTATGGCTACACCTTC
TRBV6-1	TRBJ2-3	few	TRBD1	CASKGTASFDTQYF	TGTGCCAGCAAGGGGACAGCTTCATTCGATACGCAGTATTTT
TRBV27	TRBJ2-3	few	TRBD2	CASSPNRAGGYTDTQYF	TGTGCCAGCAGTCCAAACCGGGCGGGAGGTTACACAGATACGCAGTATTTT
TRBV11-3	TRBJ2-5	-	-	CASSHRPGQETQYF	TGTGCCAGCAGCCATCGCCCAGGACAAGAGACCCAGTACTTC
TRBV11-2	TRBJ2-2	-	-	CASNLGGSGTGELFF	TGTGCCAGCAACCTTGGGGGGTCTGGCACCGGGGAGCTGTTTTTT
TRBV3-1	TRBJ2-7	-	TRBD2	CASSQDGLADYEQYF	TGTGCCAGCAGCCAAGATGGGCTAGCGGACTACGAGCAGTACTTC
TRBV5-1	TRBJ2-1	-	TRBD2	CASSFPGTSGRNEQFF	TGCGCCAGCAGCTTCCCAGGGACTAGCGGGAGGAATGAGCAGTTCTTC
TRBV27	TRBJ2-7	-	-	CASSLKQGETYEQYF	TGTGCCAGCAGTTTGAAACAGGGCGAGACCTACGAGCAGTACTTC
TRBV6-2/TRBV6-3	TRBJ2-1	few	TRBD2	CASSYGTSWVF	TGTGCCAGCAGTTACGGGACTAGCTGGGTCTTC
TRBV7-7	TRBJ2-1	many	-	CASSPGTDRNEQFF	TGTGCCAGCAGTCCCGGAACCGACCGCAATGAGCAGTTCTTC
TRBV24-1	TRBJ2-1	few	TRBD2	CADWTSGISEQFF	TGTGCCGACTGGACTAGCGGGATTTCTGAGCAGTTCTTC
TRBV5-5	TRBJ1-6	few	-	CASSYEIEFSPLHF	TGTGCCAGCAGCTACGAGATTGAGTTCTCACCCCTCCACTTT
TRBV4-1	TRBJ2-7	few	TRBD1	CASSPQGARIHEQYF	TGCGCCAGCAGCCCACAGGGGGCGCGTATCCACGAGCAGTACTTC
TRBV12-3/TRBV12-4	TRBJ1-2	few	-	CASSLAQYGYTF	TGTGCCAGCAGTTTAGCGCAGTACGGCTACACCTTC